What follows is one TCR beta chain and its context. This entry comes from a study of cytomegalovirus exposure and HLA in healthy donors. Study-level information: Unique TCRs numbering about 87 million, obtained from HLA-typed donors, made up an early data release.

The V segment lost 6 bases and the J segment 0 bases; nucleotides outside the gene matches: 5. Looked up from germline, CDR1 is SQVTM and CDR2 is ANQGSEA. The CDR3 spans 14 residues. PCR employed 60 Vbeta and 13 Jbeta primers. The method was immunoSEQ multiplex PCR; TCRdb's version includes in-frame clones alone and lacks a portion of them. The table has roughly 120,000 clones, about 66% seen once. This chain joins TRBV29-1 and TRBJ2-5; 9 bases agree with TRBD1. The sample taken for sequencing was PBMCs. The sequence came from a man aged 30-40 years in good health and CMV-seropositive. This chain's CDR3 is CSVIRDRDQETQYF. CDR3 bases: TGCAGCGTCATCCGGGACAGGGACCAAGAGACCCAGTACTTC.